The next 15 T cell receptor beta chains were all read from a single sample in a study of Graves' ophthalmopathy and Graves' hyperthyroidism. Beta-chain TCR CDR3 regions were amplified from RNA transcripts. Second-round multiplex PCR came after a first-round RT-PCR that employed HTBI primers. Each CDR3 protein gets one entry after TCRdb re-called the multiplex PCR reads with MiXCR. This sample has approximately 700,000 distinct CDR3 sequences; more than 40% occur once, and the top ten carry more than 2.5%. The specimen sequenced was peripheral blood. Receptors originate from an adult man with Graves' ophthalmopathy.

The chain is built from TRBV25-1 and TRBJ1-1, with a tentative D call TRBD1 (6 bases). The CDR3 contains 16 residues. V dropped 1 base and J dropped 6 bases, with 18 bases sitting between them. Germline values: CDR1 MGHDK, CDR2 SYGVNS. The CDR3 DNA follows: TGTGCCAGCAGTGAATTAGATAGGCAGGGGATTGCTGAAGCTTTCTTT. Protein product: CASSELDRQGIAEAFF.

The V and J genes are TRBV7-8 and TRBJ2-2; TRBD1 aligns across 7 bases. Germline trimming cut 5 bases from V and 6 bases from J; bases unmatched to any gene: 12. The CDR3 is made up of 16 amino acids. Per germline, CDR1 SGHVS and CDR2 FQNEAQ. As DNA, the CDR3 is TGTGCCAGCAGCGCCCGTCGGGACAGCTCATCCGGGGAGCTGTTTTTT. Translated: CASSARRDSSSGELFF.

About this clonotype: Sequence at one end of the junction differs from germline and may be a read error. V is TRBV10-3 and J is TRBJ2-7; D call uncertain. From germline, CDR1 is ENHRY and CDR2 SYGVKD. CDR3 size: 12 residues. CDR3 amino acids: CASSERGREQYF. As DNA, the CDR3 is TGTGCCAGCAGTGAACGTGGACGCGAGCAGTACTTC.

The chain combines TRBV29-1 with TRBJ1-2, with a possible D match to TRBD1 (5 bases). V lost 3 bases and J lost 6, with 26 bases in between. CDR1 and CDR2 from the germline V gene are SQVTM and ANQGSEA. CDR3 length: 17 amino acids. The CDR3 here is CSVETMGRAGAHDGYTF. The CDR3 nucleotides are TGCAGCGTTGAGACTATGGGTAGGGCCGGGGCCCATGATGGCTACACCTTC.

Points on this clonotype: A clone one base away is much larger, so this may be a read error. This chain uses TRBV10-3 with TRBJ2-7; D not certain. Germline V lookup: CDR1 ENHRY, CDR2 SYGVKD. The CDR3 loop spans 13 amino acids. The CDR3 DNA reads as TGTGCCAGCAGTCCTGGCGCACCCTACGAGCAGTACTTC. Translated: CASSPGAPYEQYF.

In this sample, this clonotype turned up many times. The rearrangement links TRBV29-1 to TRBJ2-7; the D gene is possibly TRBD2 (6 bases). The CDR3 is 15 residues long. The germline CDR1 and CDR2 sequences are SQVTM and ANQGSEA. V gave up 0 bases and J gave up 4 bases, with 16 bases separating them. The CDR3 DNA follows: TGCAGCGTTGAAGATCAGGCCGGGAGTTCGTACGAGCAGTACTTC. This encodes CSVEDQAGSSYEQYF.

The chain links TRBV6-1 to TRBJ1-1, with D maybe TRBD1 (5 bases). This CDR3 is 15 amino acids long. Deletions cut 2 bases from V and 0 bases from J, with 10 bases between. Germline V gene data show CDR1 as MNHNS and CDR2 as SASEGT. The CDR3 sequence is CASSESPGLNTEAFF. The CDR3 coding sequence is TGTGCCAGCAGTGAATCCCCAGGGCTGAACACTGAAGCTTTCTTT.

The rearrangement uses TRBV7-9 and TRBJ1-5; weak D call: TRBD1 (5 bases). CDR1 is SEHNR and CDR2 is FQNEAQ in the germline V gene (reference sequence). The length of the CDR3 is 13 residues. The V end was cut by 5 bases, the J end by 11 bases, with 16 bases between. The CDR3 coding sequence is TGTGCCAGCAGCCGACAGACCCAAGAGACCCAGCATTTT. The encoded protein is CASSRQTQETQHF.

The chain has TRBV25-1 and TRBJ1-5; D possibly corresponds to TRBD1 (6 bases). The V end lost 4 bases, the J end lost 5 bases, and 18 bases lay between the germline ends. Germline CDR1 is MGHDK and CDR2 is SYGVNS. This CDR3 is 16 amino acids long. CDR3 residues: CASSAPGQGLYQPQHF. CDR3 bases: TGTGCCAGCAGTGCGCCTGGCCAGGGGCTATATCAGCCCCAGCATTTT.

CDR3 protein: CASVPTGNNEQYF. Written as DNA, the CDR3 is TGTGCCAGCGTCCCGACAGGGAACAACGAGCAGTACTTC. This chain uses TRBV7-9 with TRBJ2-7, with 7 positions matching TRBD1. Germline V gives CDR1 SEHNR, CDR2 FQNEAQ (reference sequence). V was clipped by 8 bases and J by 5 bases; unmatched bases: 9. This CDR3 has 13 residues.

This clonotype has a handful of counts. The CDR3, as DNA: TGTGCCACCAGCAGGCGGGAGGCGAGCTACAATGAGCAGTTCTTC. This encodes CATSRREASYNEQFF. This chain links TRBV15 with TRBJ2-1; 8 positions agree with TRBD2. The CDR3 runs to 15 residues. J lost 3 bases, V lost 3 bases, and 4 bases had no gene match. Germline-derived CDR1 and CDR2 are LNHNV and YYDKDF (reference sequence).

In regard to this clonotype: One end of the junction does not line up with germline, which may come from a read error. The CDR3 loop reads CASSSPPGKSTQEAQYF. CDR3 coding DNA: TGTGCCAGCAGCTCCCCGCCGGGGAAGAGCACCCAAGAGGCCCAGTACTTC. The rearrangement uses TRBV7-3 and TRBJ2-5, with TRBD2 as a possible D gene (5 bases). This CDR3 contains 17 residues. CDR1 and CDR2 from the germline V gene are SGHTA and FQGTGA.

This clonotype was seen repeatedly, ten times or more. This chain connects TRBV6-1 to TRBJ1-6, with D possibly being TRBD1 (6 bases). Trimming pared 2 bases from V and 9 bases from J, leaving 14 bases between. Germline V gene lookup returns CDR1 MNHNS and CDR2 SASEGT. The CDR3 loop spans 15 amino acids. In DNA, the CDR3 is TGTGCCAGCAGTGAATTCGGGGGGCTCGGTTCACCCCTCCACTTT. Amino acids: CASSEFGGLGSPLHF.

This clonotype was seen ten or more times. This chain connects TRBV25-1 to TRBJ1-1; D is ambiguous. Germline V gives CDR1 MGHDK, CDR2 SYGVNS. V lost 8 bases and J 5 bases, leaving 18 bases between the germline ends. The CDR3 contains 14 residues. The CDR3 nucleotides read TGTGCCAGCGGCGCGGCGGGTCGTGGGACTGAAGCTTTCTTT. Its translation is CASGAAGRGTEAFF.

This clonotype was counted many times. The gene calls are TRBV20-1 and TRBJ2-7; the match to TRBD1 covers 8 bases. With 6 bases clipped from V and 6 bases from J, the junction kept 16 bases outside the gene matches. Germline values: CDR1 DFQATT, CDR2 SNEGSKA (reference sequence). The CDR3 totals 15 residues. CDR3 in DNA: TGCAGTGCCCAGCCTGGGACAGGCCTTGAAGGCGAGCAGTACTTC. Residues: CSAQPGTGLEGEQYF.